This entry lists 19 T cell receptor beta chains sequenced from one sample in a study of shared clonotypes between healthy human individuals. Using immunoSEQ multiplex PCR, the repertoire was profiled, and TCRdb retains in-frame clones only, with some absent. Of about 450,000 clones listed, 79% were seen once; the top ten hold 12%. The sequencing sample was made of PBMCs. These receptors came from a woman aged 40 to 50 in good health. Some clones in this sample may be carry-over from other donors' samples.

The chain uses TRBV10-3 and TRBJ1-1; D possibly corresponds to TRBD1 (5 bases). Between the trimmed V and J ends, which lost 10 bases and 4 bases, there was a span of 10 bases. Per germline, CDR1 ENHRY and CDR2 SYGVKD. This CDR3 is 11 amino acids long. The CDR3 loop is CATSQGTEAFF. In nucleotides, the CDR3 is TGTGCCACCTCTCAGGGCACTGAAGCTTTCTTT.

As for this clone: Distinct nucleotide sequences in the sample also encode this CDR3. The chain joins TRBV5-1 to TRBJ2-7; perhaps TRBD1 as D (5 bases). The germline V and J ends were trimmed by 4 bases and 2 bases, with 13 bases remaining between them. In germline, CDR1 is SGHRS, CDR2 YFSETQ. The CDR3 loop spans 14 amino acids. In nucleotides, the CDR3 is TGCGCCAGCAGCCTGGGTACAGGCCCCTACGAGCAGTACTTC. It encodes CASSLGTGPYEQYF.

This clone has at least ten counts. The V and J genes are TRBV2 and TRBJ2-1, with D tentatively TRBD1 (5 bases). Deletions cut 11 bases from V and 5 bases from J, with 22 bases between. This CDR3 contains 15 residues. Germline V gene data show CDR1 as SNHLY and CDR2 as FYNNEI. The CDR3 here is CALFPAGNLHNEQFF. Written as DNA, the CDR3 is TGTGCCCTCTTTCCCGCAGGGAACCTTCACAATGAGCAGTTCTTC. The full variable domain, completed using reference TRBV2 and TRBJ2-1, is EPEVTQTPSHQVTQMGQEVILRCVPISNHLYFYWYRQILGQKVEFLVSFYNNEISEKSEIFDDQFSVERPDGSNFTLKIRSTKLEDSAMYFCALFPAGNLHNEQFFGPGTRLTVL.

V and J are TRBV7-7 and TRBJ2-1, with 8 bases lining up with TRBD2. From germline, CDR1 is SSHAT and CDR2 FNYEAQ (reference sequence). The V gene end was trimmed by 1 base and the J gene end by 4 bases; junction bases not matched to a gene: 6. This CDR3 contains 16 residues. CDR3 in DNA: TGTGCCAGCAGCTTAGGAGTTAGCGGGAATTACAATGAGCAGTTCTTC. It translates to CASSLGVSGNYNEQFF.

The chain uses TRBV5-1 and TRBJ2-5; a possible D gene is TRBD1 (6 bases). Trimming pared 0 bases from V and 4 bases from J, leaving 13 bases between. CDR3 length: 15 residues. Germline loops: CDR1 SGHRS, CDR2 YFSETQ. The CDR3 nucleotides are TGCGCCAGCAGCTTGGCTCCAGGGGTGGGAGAGACCCAGTACTTC. Translated: CASSLAPGVGETQYF.

The chain couples TRBV27 to TRBJ1-2; maybe TRBD1 (5 bases). The CDR3 runs 14 residues. V lost 1 base, J lost 3 bases, and 9 bases lay in between. The V gene's germline CDR1 is MNHEY and CDR2 SMNVEV (reference sequence). Here the CDR3 reads CASSLYRGDYGYTF. CDR3 nucleotide sequence: TGTGCCAGCAGTTTATATAGGGGCGACTATGGCTACACCTTC.

The chain is built from TRBV28 and TRBJ1-2; no clear D. V lost 8 bases to trimming and J lost 1 base, with 20 bases between them. The CDR3 covers 16 residues. Germline CDR1 is MDHEN and CDR2 is SYDVKM. The CDR3 is CASDRAGNIGNYGYTF. As DNA, the CDR3 is TGTGCCAGCGACCGGGCCGGGAACATTGGTAACTATGGCTACACCTTC.

This clone has a handful of counts. The J gene is TRBJ1-1, the V gene TRBV18; D unclear. The germline V gene encodes CDR1 KGHSH and CDR2 LQKENI. Trimming took 4 bases from V and 7 from J, leaving 13 bases between them. The CDR3 consists of 13 residues. The CDR3, as DNA: TGTGCCAGCTCACAGGACCCAACCCGTGAAGCTTTCTTT. The encoded protein is CASSQDPTREAFF.

This clone appeared a few times. J is TRBJ2-5 and V is TRBV4-2; 7 bases line up with TRBD2. The germline gives CDR1 LGHNA, CDR2 YNFKEQ. The ends lost 2 bases at V and 3 bases at J; junction bases unmatched: 9. The CDR3 length is 16 residues. Written as DNA, the CDR3 is TGTGCCAGCAGCCAAACGGCGGGACTATACGAAGAGACCCAGTACTTC. As protein: CASSQTAGLYEETQYF.

The chain is built from TRBV11-2 and TRBJ1-2; 8 nucleotides agree with TRBD1. The CDR3 is 16 residues long. CDR1 and CDR2 from the germline V gene are SGHAT and FQNNGV. V shed 1 base and J 3 bases; nucleotides not matched to a gene: 7. CDR3 in amino acids: CASSLGGTGAYYGYTF. Written as DNA, the CDR3 is TGTGCCAGCAGCTTAGGCGGGACAGGTGCTTACTATGGCTACACCTTC.

V and J are TRBV28 and TRBJ2-5, with TRBD2 as a possible D gene (5 bases). The CDR3 spans 14 residues. Germline lookup yields CDR1 MDHEN and CDR2 SYDVKM. V was shortened by 3 bases and J by 7 bases, with 15 bases between the two germline ends. The CDR3 is CASSLVAPPGTQYF. In DNA, the CDR3 is TGTGCCAGCAGTTTGGTAGCGCCTCCGGGGACCCAGTACTTC.

This chain joins TRBV19 and TRBJ2-7, with D perhaps assigned TRBD1 or TRBD2 (5 bases each). Per germline, CDR1 LNHDA and CDR2 SQIVND (reference sequence). This CDR3 region has 15 residues. The germline V and J ends were trimmed by 5 bases and 8 bases, with 22 bases remaining between them. CDR3 nucleotide sequence: TGTGCCAGTAGTCAAGGAAGCGCTGGGGGTTACCAGCAGTACTTC. It is translated as CASSQGSAGGYQQYF. Full variable domain (outside the CDR3, taken from reference TRBV19 and TRBJ2-7): DGGITQSPKYLFRKEGQNVTLSCEQNLNHDAMYWYRQDPGQGLRLIYYSQIVNDFQKGDIAEGYSVSREKKESFPLTVTSAQKNPTAFYLCASSQGSAGGYQQYFGPGTRLTVT.

The gene calls are TRBV6-6 and TRBJ2-3; 8 bases align to TRBD2. V was clipped by 7 bases and J by 1 base; unmatched bases: 1. The CDR3 has 13 amino acids. The germline V gene encodes CDR1 MNHNY and CDR2 SVGAGI (reference sequence). The CDR3 spells CASMTSGTDTQYF. CDR3 sequence (DNA): TGTGCCAGCATGACTAGCGGCACAGATACGCAGTATTTT.

This chain links TRBV5-1 with TRBJ1-1; a weak D match, TRBD1 (5 bases). Looked up from germline, CDR1 is SGHRS and CDR2 is YFSETQ. Trimming took off 1 base at V and 1 base at J, with 11 bases between the two ends. The CDR3 contains 15 residues. In DNA, the CDR3 is TGCGCCAGCAGCTTGCGGTTCGGGGGGAACACTGAAGCTTTCTTT. Translating gives CASSLRFGGNTEAFF.

This clone was counted at least ten times. The chain joins TRBV28 to TRBJ2-3; D call uncertain. The CDR3 has 13 residues. CDR1 is MDHEN, CDR2 SYDVKM, per germline. V lost 5 bases to trimming and J lost 3 bases, with 9 bases between them. The CDR3 region is CASSAPNTDTQYF. CDR3 sequence (DNA): TGTGCCAGCAGTGCCCCTAATACAGATACGCAGTATTTT.

This clone has only a few counts. The CDR3, as DNA: TGTGCCAGCAGCTTGAACAGCCAAGAGACCCAGTACTTC. As protein: CASSLNSQETQYF. V gene TRBV5-5 combines with J gene TRBJ2-5; no firm D call. This CDR3 spans 13 amino acids. V lost 1 base and J 1 base, leaving 5 bases between the germline ends. Germline lookup yields CDR1 SGHKS and CDR2 YYEKEE (reference sequence).

J is TRBJ1-2 and V is TRBV5-5; TRBD1 agrees at 7 bases. J gave up 0 bases and V 2 bases, and 1 base lay outside the gene matches. The germline gives CDR1 SGHKS, CDR2 YYEKEE (reference sequence). This CDR3 region has 14 residues. The CDR3 is CASSFQGANYGYTF. The CDR3 DNA follows: TGTGCCAGCAGCTTCCAGGGGGCTAACTATGGCTACACCTTC.

This chain links TRBV28 with TRBJ2-5; 9 bases align to TRBD2. Germline V lookup: CDR1 MDHEN, CDR2 SYDVKM. The CDR3 length is 15 residues. Trimming cost V 3 bases and J 1 base; bases outside gene matches: 3. The CDR3 loop is CASSLAGGPQETQYF. CDR3 in DNA: TGTGCCAGCAGTTTGGCGGGAGGGCCCCAAGAGACCCAGTACTTC.

This rearrangement joins TRBV6-1 to TRBJ2-5; a weak D match, TRBD2 (5 bases). V gave up 2 bases and J gave up 5 bases, with 9 bases separating them. The CDR3 is 13 amino acids. The germline V gene has CDR1 MNHNS and CDR2 SASEGT. The CDR3 DNA reads TGTGCCAGCAGTGAAATCAGGACTGAGACCCAGTACTTC. Translation gives CASSEIRTETQYF.